These 19 T cell receptor beta chains share one sample of origin, sequenced in a study of cytomegalovirus exposure and HLA in healthy donors. This PCR relied on a set of 60 Vbeta primers and 13 Jbeta primers. Here immunoSEQ multiplex PCR was the method, and the copy in TCRdb shows in-frame clones only, minus some. This sample yields about 130,000 clones, of which less than 80% are seen a single time; around 3.7% belongs to the top ten. The sequencing sample was made of PBMCs. The receptors shown here come from a man aged 25-45 years in good health and CMV-seronegative.

This clone was seen a handful of times. The chain links TRBV7-9 to TRBJ2-3; 15 bases match TRBD2. The CDR3 has 16 residues. V lost 5 bases and J lost 3; bases outside the gene matches: 3. Germline V lookup: CDR1 SEHNR, CDR2 FQNEAQ (reference sequence). The CDR3 DNA reads as TGTGCCAGCAGCCAAGGGACTAGCGGGGGGACAGATACGCAGTATTTT. Its protein is CASSQGTSGGTDTQYF.

This clone was counted between two and nine times. The chain joins TRBV4-1 to TRBJ1-1, with D tentatively TRBD1 (6 bases). There are 14 residues in the CDR3. CDR1 is MGHRA, CDR2 YSYEKL, per germline. The germline V and J ends were trimmed by 0 bases and 7 bases, with 12 bases remaining between them. In nucleotides, the CDR3 is TGCGCCAGCAGCCAAGAGAGGGGCAGGGGTGAAGCTTTCTTT. It encodes CASSQERGRGEAFF.

V usage is TRBV5-1 and J usage is TRBJ1-4; D perhaps matches TRBD1 (5 bases). The CDR3 covers 15 residues. The germline V and J ends were trimmed by 0 bases and 0 bases, with 6 bases remaining between them. CDR1 SGHRS and CDR2 YFSETQ come from the germline V gene. CDR3 residues: CASSLAGATNEKLFF. CDR3 sequence (DNA): TGCGCCAGCAGCTTGGCGGGGGCAACTAATGAAAAACTGTTTTTT.

The CDR3 DNA follows: TGTGCCAGCAGCTTAACACCGAGAACCTCCTACAATGAGCAGTTCTTC. Protein sequence: CASSLTPRTSYNEQFF. The V and J genes are TRBV7-3 and TRBJ2-1; D is ambiguous. The CDR3 extends over 16 amino acids. V was shortened by 0 bases and J by 0 bases, with 9 bases between the two germline ends. Germline V gene lookup returns CDR1 SGHTA and CDR2 FQGTGA.

This clone has only one observation. The chain joins TRBV6-5 to TRBJ1-2, with TRBD1 as a possible D gene (6 bases). CDR3 size: 14 residues. Germline V CDR1 and CDR2: MNHEY, SVGAGI. V gave up 4 bases and J gave up 0 bases, with 9 bases separating them. CDR3 sequence: CASSLQGANYGYTF. The DNA for the CDR3 is TGTGCCAGCAGTTTACAGGGAGCTAACTATGGCTACACCTTC.

The chain carries TRBV11-1 and TRBJ1-6; D gene ambiguous. The CDR3 has 12 amino acids. Per the germline V gene, CDR1 is SGHAT and CDR2 is FQDESV (reference sequence). Trimming left V 2 bases short and J 9 bases short, with 5 bases between. The chain's CDR3 is CASSLRGSPLHF. In DNA, the CDR3 is TGTGCCAGCAGCTTAAGAGGTTCACCCCTCCACTTT.

This clone was seen once. The CDR3 spells CASSQMGLTTDTQYF. CDR3 bases: TGCGCCAGCAGCCAAATGGGACTCACCACAGATACGCAGTATTTT. The chain recombines TRBV4-3 with TRBJ2-3, with D possibly TRBD2 on 6 matching bases. The V gene lost 2 bases and the J gene lost 2 bases, with 11 bases spanning the gap. The V gene's germline CDR1 is LGHNA and CDR2 YSLEER. The CDR3 loop spans 15 amino acids.

The chain links TRBV19 to TRBJ2-5, with 7 bases identical to TRBD1. CDR1 LNHDA and CDR2 SQIVND come from the germline V gene (reference sequence). The V gene end was trimmed by 6 bases and the J gene end by 5 bases; junction bases not matched to a gene: 9. This CDR3 is built from 14 residues. The CDR3 protein is CASSEQGWGETQYF. The CDR3 DNA is TGTGCCAGTAGCGAACAGGGGTGGGGGGAGACCCAGTACTTC.

This clone has only one observation. This rearrangement joins TRBV5-6 to TRBJ2-1; 8 bases fit TRBD1. From germline, CDR1 is SGHDT and CDR2 YYEEEE. The CDR3 has 17 amino acids. V gave up 3 bases and J gave up 4 bases; unmatched junction bases: 12. DNA for the CDR3: TGTGCCAGCAGCTCTGCCCTAGGACAGGGCCGATACAATGAGCAGTTCTTC. It yields the protein CASSSALGQGRYNEQFF.

This clone has just a few counts. The V and J genes are TRBV4-2 and TRBJ2-5; D perhaps matches TRBD1 (5 bases). The germline V gene has CDR1 LGHNA and CDR2 YNFKEQ. This CDR3 spans 15 amino acids. Trimming cost V 1 base and J 0 bases, with 9 bases left between them. In DNA, the CDR3 is TGTGCCAGCAGCCAAGGTCGACAGAACCAAGAGACCCAGTACTTC. Residues: CASSQGRQNQETQYF.

This clone was observed a few times. The chain links TRBV28 to TRBJ1-1; D possibly corresponds to TRBD1 (6 bases). The CDR3 is 14 amino acids. The V end was cut by 7 bases, the J end by 5 bases, with 17 bases between. Germline V lookup: CDR1 MDHEN, CDR2 SYDVKM. CDR3 DNA sequence: TGTGCCAGCATCCCACGGGGGGCCGGAACTGAAGCTTTCTTT. It translates to CASIPRGAGTEAFF. The full variable domain, rest sourced from reference TRBV28 and TRBJ1-1, is DVKVTQSSRYLVKRTGEKVFLECVQDMDHENMFWYRQDPGLGLRLIYFSYDVKMKEKGDIPEGYSVSREKKERFSLILESASTNQTSMYLCASIPRGAGTEAFFGQGTRLTVV.

The CDR3 spells CASSQFRQSEAFF. For the CDR3, the DNA is TGTGCCAGCAGCCAATTCAGACAGTCTGAAGCTTTCTTT. The V call is TRBV16, the J call TRBJ1-1; perhaps TRBD1 as D (5 bases). Trimming shortened V by 1 base and J by 6 bases, and 9 bases separated the two germline ends. The CDR3 is 13 residues long. Germline-derived CDR1 and CDR2 are KGHSY and FQNENV.

A note on this clone: The junction does not match germline at one end; this may be a read error. This rearrangement joins TRBV7-9 to TRBJ1-2, with no clear D. The CDR3 totals 12 residues. CDR1 and CDR2 (germline): SEHNR, FQNEAQ (reference sequence). Written as DNA, the CDR3 is TGTTCCAGCAGCTTAGACGGGTATGGCTACACCTTC. As protein: CSSSLDGYGYTF.

The chain employs TRBV6-4 and TRBJ2-3, with D perhaps TRBD2 (5 bases). Trimming removed 3 bases at V and 0 bases at J, with 16 bases between. In germline, CDR1 is MRHNA, CDR2 SNTAGT. The CDR3 covers 17 residues. The CDR3 spells CASSEMSGITSTDTQYF. Here the CDR3 DNA reads TGTGCCAGCAGTGAAATGTCGGGAATTACTAGCACAGATACGCAGTATTTT.

The chain links TRBV27 to TRBJ1-1, with D maybe TRBD1 (6 bases). Germline CDR1 is MNHEY and CDR2 is SMNVEV (reference sequence). This CDR3 spans 16 amino acids. Trimming shortened V by 1 base and J by 1 base, and 13 bases separated the two germline ends. CDR3 DNA: TGTGCCAGCAGTTTATACGCAGGGGCGAGGAACACTGAAGCTTTCTTT. This gives the protein CASSLYAGARNTEAFF.

The CDR3 DNA reads TGTGCCAGCAGCTGGAAGGCAGGGAATCAGCCCCAGCATTTT. Protein sequence: CASSWKAGNQPQHF. The gene calls are TRBV7-2 and TRBJ1-5, with D possibly matching TRBD1 (5 bases). CDR3 length: 14 residues. The V end was cut by 4 bases, the J end by 4 bases, with 11 bases between. Germline V gene lookup returns CDR1 SGHTA and CDR2 FQGNSA.

The chain links TRBV4-3 to TRBJ2-3; weak D call: TRBD2 (7 bases). This CDR3 has 17 residues. V was clipped by 0 bases and J by 4 bases, with 17 bases between them. Germline CDR1 LGHNA, CDR2 YSLEER. CDR3 protein: CASSQEFGGAGSDTQYF. CDR3 sequence (DNA): TGCGCCAGCAGCCAAGAGTTTGGGGGGGCCGGGTCAGATACGCAGTATTTT.

This clone was observed a handful of times. CDR3 sequence (DNA): TGTGCCAGCAGCTTAGGGGTTCGCAATGAGCAGTTCTTC. This gives the protein CASSLGVRNEQFF. This sequence joins TRBV5-8 and TRBJ2-1, with D perhaps TRBD1 (5 bases). The V and J ends lost 2 bases and 6 bases respectively, with 9 bases between them. Germline V lookup: CDR1 SGHTS, CDR2 YDEGEE. The CDR3 is 13 amino acids.

The gene calls are TRBV4-1 and TRBJ2-6, with D possibly matching TRBD1 (6 bases). The CDR3 runs 17 residues. Germline CDR1 is MGHRA and CDR2 is YSYEKL. Trimming pared 1 base from V and 1 base from J, leaving 11 bases between. CDR3 in DNA: TGCGCCAGCAGCCAAGGCCACAGGGTGTCTGGGGCCAACGTCCTGACTTTC. Amino acids: CASSQGHRVSGANVLTF.